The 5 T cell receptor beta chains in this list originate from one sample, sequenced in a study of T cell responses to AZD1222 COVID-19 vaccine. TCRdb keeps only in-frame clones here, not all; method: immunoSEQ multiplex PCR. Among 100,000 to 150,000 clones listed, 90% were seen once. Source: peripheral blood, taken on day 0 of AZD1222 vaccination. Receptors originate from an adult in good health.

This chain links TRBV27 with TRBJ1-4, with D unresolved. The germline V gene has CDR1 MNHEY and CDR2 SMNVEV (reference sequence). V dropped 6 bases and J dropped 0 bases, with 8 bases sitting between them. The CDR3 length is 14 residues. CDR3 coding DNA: TGTGCCAGCAGGGGTGTCGCAACTAATGAAAAACTGTTTTTT. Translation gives CASRGVATNEKLFF.

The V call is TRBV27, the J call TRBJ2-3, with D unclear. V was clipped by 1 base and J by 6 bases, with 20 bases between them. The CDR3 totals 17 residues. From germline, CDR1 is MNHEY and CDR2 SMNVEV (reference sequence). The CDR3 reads CASSLWSGLGHRDTQYF. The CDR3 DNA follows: TGTGCCAGCAGTTTATGGTCAGGATTAGGCCATAGGGATACGCAGTATTTT.

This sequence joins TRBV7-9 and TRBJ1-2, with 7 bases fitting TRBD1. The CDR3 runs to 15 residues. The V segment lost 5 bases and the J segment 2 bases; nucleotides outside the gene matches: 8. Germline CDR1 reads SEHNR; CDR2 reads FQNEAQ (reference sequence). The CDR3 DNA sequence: TGTGCCAGCAGCCGAACGGGACAGATAAACTATGGCTACACCTTC. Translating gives CASSRTGQINYGYTF.

CDR3 nucleotide sequence: TGTGCCTGGAGTGCACGACTAGCGGAGGAGCAGTTCTTC. Its translation: CAWSARLAEEQFF. The chain is built from TRBV30 and TRBJ2-1, with TRBD2 matching over 9 bases. Germline CDR1 and CDR2: GTSNPN and SVGIG (reference sequence). The CDR3 has 13 residues. After removal of 1 base from V and 10 bases from J, the junction contained 5 bases not matched to a gene.

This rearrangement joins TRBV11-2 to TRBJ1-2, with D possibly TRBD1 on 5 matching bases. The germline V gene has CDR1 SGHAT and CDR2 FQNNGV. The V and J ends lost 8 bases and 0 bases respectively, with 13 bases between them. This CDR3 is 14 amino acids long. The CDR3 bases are TGTGCCAGCCGGACAATCCATACTAACTATGGCTACACCTTC. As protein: CASRTIHTNYGYTF.